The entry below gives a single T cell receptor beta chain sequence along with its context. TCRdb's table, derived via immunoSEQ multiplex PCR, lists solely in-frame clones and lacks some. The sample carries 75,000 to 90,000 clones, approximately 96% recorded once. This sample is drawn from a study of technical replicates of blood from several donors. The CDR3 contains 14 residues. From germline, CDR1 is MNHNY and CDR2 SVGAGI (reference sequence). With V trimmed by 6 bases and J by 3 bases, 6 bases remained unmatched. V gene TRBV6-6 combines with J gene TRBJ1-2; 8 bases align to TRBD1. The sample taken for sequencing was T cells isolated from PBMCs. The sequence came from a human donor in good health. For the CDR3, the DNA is TGTGCCAGCAGGATGACAGGGGTTGACTATGGCTACACCTTC. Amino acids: CASRMTGVDYGYTF.